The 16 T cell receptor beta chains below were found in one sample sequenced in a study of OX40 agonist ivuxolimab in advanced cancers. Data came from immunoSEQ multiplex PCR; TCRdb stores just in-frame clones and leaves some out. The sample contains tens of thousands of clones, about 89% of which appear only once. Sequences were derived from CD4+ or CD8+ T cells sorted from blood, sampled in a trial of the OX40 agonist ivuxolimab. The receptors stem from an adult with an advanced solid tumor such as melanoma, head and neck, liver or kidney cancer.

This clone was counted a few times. CDR3 residues: CASSVGFNQPQHF. The DNA for the CDR3 is TGTGCCAGCAGCGTAGGTTTCAATCAGCCCCAGCATTTT. J is TRBJ1-5 and V is TRBV9; D ambiguous. The germline V gene has CDR1 SGDLS and CDR2 YYNGEE. V was shortened by 0 bases and J by 3 bases, with 4 bases between the two germline ends. CDR3 length: 13 residues. Drawing the rest from reference TRBV9 and TRBJ1-5, the complete variable domain is DSGVTQTPKHLITATGQRVTLRCSPRSGDLSVYWYQQSLDQGLQFLIQYYNGEERAKGNILERFSAQQFPDLHSELNLSSLELGDSALYFCASSVGFNQPQHFGDGTRLSIL.

The CDR3 loop is CASSLALTKETQYF. In DNA form, the CDR3 reads TGTGCCAGCAGCTTAGCGCTCACAAAAGAGACCCAGTACTTC. This sequence joins TRBV7-2 and TRBJ2-5; D unresolved. The CDR3 contains 14 residues. CDR1 SGHTA and CDR2 FQGNSA come from the germline V gene. V lost 0 bases and J 3 bases, leaving 8 bases between the germline ends. The full variable domain, with the rest looked up from reference TRBV7-2 and TRBJ2-5, is GAGVSQSPSNKVTEKGKDVELRCDPISGHTALYWYRQSLGQGLEFLIYFQGNSAPDKSGLPSDRFSAERTGGSVSTLTIQRTQQEDSAVYLCASSLALTKETQYFGPGTRLLVL.

This chain's CDR3 is CASSLNGRVSYNEQFF. CDR3 nucleotides: TGCGCCAGCAGCTTGAACGGGAGGGTCTCCTACAATGAGCAGTTCTTC. V and J are TRBV5-1 and TRBJ2-1; 8 bases line up with TRBD2. The CDR3 extends over 16 amino acids. Germline CDR1 reads SGHRS; CDR2 reads YFSETQ. V lost 1 base, J lost 0 bases, and 3 bases stayed unmatched. Full variable domain (remainder filled in from reference TRBV5-1 and TRBJ2-1): KAGVTQTPRYLIKTRGQQVTLSCSPISGHRSVSWYQQTPGQGLQFLFEYFSETQRNKGNFPGRFSGRQFSNSRSEMNVSTLELGDSALYLCASSLNGRVSYNEQFFGPGTRLTVL.

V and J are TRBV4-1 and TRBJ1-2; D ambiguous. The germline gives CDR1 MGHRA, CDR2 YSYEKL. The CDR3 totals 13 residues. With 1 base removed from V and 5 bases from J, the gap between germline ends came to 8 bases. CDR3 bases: TGCGCCAGCAGCCAAGTAGGAAGGTATGGCTACACCTTC. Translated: CASSQVGRYGYTF.

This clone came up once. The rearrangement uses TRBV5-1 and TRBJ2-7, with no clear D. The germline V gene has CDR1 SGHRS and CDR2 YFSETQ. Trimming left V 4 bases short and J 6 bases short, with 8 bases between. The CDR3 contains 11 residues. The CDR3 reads CASSPGSEQYF. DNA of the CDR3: TGCGCCAGCAGCCCCGGCTCCGAGCAGTACTTC.

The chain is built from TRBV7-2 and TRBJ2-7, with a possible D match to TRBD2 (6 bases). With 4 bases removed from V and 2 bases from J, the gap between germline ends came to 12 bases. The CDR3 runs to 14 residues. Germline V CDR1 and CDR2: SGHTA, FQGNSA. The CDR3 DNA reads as TGTGCCAGCAGCTCCTCCGGCGGGGCCTACGAGCAGTACTTC. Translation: CASSSSGGAYEQYF.

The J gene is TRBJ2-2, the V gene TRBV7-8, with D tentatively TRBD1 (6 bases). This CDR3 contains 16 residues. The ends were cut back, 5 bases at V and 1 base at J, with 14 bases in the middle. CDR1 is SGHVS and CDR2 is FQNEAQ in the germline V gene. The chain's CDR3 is CASSPRQGQNTGELFF. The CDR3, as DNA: TGTGCCAGCAGCCCCCGCCAGGGACAGAACACCGGGGAGCTGTTTTTT.

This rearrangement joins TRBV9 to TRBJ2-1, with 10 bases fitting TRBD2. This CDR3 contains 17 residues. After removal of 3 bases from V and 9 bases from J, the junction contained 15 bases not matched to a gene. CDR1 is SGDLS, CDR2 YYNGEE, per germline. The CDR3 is CASSAPTSGPVHGEQFF. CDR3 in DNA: TGTGCCAGCAGCGCACCGACTAGCGGGCCCGTCCACGGTGAGCAGTTCTTC.

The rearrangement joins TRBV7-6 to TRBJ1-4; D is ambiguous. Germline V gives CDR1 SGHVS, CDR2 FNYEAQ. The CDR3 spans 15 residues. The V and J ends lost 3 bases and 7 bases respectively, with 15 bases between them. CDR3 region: CASSFGGEEGEKLFF. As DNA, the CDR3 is TGTGCCAGCAGCTTTGGCGGGGAAGAGGGTGAAAAACTGTTTTTT.

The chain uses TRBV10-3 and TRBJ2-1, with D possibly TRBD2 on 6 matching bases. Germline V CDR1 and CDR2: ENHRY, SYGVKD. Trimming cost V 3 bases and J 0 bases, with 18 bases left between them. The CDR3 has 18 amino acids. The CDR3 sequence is CAISDLDSGRSSYNEQFF. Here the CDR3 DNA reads TGTGCCATCAGTGACCTGGATAGCGGAAGGAGCTCCTACAATGAGCAGTTCTTC.

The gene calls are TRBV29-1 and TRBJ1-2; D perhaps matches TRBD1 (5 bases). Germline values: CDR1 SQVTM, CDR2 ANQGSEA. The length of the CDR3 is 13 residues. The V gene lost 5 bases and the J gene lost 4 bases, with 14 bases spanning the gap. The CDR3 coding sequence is TGCAGCGTTCTGGCGGAGGGGACCTATGGCTACACCTTC. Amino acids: CSVLAEGTYGYTF.

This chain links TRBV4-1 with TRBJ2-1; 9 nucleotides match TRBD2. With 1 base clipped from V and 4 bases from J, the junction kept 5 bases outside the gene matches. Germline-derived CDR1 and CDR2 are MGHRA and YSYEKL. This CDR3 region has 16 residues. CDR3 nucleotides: TGCGCCAGCAGCCAAGTGGCAGCGGGAGGTTACAATGAGCAGTTCTTC. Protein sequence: CASSQVAAGGYNEQFF.

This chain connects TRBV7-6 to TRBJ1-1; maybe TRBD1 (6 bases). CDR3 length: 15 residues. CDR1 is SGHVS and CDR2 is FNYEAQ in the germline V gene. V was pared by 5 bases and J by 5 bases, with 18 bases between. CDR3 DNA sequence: TGTGCCAGCAGCGCAGGGGACGCCCCGGGGACTGAAGCTTTCTTT. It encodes CASSAGDAPGTEAFF.

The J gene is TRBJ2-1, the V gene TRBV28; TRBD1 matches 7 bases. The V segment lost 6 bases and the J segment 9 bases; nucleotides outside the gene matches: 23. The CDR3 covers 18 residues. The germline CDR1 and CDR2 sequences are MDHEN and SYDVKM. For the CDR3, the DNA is TGTGCCAGCAGACAATCAGACAGGGTAACTAGGGTTAAGAGTGAGCAGTTCTTC. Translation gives CASRQSDRVTRVKSEQFF.

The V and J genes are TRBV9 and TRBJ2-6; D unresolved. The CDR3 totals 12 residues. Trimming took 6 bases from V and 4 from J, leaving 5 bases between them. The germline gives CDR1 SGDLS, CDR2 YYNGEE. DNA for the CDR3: TGTGCCAGCACTGGAGGGGCCAACGTCCTGACTTTC. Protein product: CASTGGANVLTF.

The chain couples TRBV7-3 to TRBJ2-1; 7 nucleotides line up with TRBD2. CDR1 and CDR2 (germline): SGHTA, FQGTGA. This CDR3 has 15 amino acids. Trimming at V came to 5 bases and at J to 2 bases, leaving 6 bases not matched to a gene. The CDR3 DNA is TGTGCCAGCAGCCCGAGCGGGAACCCCTACAATGAGCAGTTCTTC. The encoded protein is CASSPSGNPYNEQFF.